The clone carrying this TCR beta chain has ten or more counts. Its antigen remains unknown. Germline V gene lookup returns CDR1 DFQATT and CDR2 SNEGSKA (reference sequence). Between the trimmed V and J ends, which lost 1 base and 6 bases, there was a span of 13 bases. This CDR3 contains 14 residues. This sample stems from a study of T cells in Graves' hyperthyroidism and ophthalmopathy. Study results and limitations: Ophthalmopathy stood apart from stable hyperthyroidism in a 13 V-J model.

TCR beta CDR3 region amplification was performed from RNA transcripts. First-round RT-PCR targeting the TCR CDR3 was performed with the HTBI primer set. TCRdb re-analysed the multiplex PCR reads in MiXCR, keeping a single row per CDR3 protein. The sample lists about 510,000 distinct CDR3 sequences; around 15% were seen once. If no ophthalmopathy progression occurred within 18 months, Graves' hyperthyroidism was stable. It was 8.5 to 10 ml of fresh peripheral blood that supplied the PBMCs. This receptor was obtained from a woman aged 40 to 49 with Graves' hyperthyroidism. The specimen was blood. V is TRBV20-1 and J is TRBJ2-1, with D uncertain. The CDR3 here is CSARVGSFGNEQFF. Written as DNA, the CDR3 is TGCAGTGCTAGAGTAGGATCGTTTGGCAATGAGCAGTTCTTC.